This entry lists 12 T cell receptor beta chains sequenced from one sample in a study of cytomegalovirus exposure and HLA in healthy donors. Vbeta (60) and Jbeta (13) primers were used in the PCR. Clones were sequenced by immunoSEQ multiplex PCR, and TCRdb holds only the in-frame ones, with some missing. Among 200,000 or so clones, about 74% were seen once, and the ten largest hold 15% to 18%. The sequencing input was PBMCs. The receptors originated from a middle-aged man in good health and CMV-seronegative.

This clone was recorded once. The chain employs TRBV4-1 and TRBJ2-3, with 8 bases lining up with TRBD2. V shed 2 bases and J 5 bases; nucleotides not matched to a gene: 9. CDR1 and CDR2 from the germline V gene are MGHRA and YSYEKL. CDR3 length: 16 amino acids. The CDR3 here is CASSQIRGGQGDTQYF. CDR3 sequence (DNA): TGCGCCAGCAGCCAAATTCGGGGGGGCCAGGGAGATACGCAGTATTTT.

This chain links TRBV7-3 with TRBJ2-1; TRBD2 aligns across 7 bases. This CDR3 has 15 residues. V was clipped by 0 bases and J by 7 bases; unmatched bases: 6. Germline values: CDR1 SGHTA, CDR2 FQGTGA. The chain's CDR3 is CASSLTSGSGNEQFF. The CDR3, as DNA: TGTGCCAGCAGCTTAACTAGCGGGTCAGGTAATGAGCAGTTCTTC.

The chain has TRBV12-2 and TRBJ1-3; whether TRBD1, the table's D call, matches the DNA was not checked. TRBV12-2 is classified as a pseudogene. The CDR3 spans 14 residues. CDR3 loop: CASRLARQGCIVDF. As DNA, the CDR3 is TGTGCAAGTCGCTTAGCCAGACAGGGATGTATTGTGGATTTT.

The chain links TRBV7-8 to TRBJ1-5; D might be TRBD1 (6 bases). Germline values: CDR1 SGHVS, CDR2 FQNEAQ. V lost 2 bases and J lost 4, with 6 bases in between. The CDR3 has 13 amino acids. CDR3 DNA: TGTGCCAGCAGCTTAACAGGGAATCAGCCCCAGCATTTT. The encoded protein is CASSLTGNQPQHF.

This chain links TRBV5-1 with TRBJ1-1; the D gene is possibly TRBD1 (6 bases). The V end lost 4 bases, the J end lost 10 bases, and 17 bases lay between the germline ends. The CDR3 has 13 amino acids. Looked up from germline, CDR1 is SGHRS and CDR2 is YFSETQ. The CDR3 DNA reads TGCGCCAGCAGCCTCGGGACAAGCCAAGGAGCTTTCTTT. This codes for CASSLGTSQGAFF.

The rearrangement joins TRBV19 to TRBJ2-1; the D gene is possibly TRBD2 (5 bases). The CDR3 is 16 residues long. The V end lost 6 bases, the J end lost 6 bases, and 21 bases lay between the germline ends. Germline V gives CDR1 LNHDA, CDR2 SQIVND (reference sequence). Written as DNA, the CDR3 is TGTGCCAGTAGCCCCTTTCGTGGGAGAGTAGGCAATGAGCAGTTCTTC. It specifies CASSPFRGRVGNEQFF. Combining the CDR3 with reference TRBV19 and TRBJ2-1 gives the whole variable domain DGGITQSPKYLFRKEGQNVTLSCEQNLNHDAMYWYRQDPGQGLRLIYYSQIVNDFQKGDIAEGYSVSREKKESFPLTVTSAQKNPTAFYLCASSPFRGRVGNEQFFGPGTRLTVL.

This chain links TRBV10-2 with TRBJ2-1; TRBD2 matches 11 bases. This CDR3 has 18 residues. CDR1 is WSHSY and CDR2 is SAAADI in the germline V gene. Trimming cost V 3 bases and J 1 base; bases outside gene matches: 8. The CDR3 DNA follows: TGCGCCAGCAGTGAACTGGGACTAGCGGTGTTTTCCTACAATGAGCAGTTCTTC. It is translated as CASSELGLAVFSYNEQFF.

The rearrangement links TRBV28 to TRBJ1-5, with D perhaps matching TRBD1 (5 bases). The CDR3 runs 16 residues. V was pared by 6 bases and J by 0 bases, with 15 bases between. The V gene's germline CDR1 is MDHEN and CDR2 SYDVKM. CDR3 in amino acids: CASRPPGGYSNQPQHF. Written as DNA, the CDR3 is TGTGCCAGCAGACCCCCCGGGGGGTATAGCAATCAGCCCCAGCATTTT.

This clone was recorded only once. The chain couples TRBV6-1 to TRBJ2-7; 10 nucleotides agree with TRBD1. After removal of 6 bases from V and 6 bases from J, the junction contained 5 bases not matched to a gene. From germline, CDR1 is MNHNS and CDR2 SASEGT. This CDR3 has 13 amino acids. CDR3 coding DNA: TGTGCCAGCAGGATGGGACAGGGGCTCGAGCAGTACTTC. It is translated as CASRMGQGLEQYF.

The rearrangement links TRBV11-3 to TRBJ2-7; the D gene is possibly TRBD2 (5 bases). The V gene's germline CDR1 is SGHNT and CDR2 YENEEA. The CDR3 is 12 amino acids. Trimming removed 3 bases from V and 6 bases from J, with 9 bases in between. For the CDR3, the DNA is TGTGCCAGCAGCTTGGCCGGAGGCGAGCAGTACTTC. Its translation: CASSLAGGEQYF.

CDR3 nucleotides: TGTGCCAGCAGCGCCGGAGGACCACGAAAGACCCAGTACTTC. Its translation is CASSAGGPRKTQYF. The chain joins TRBV28 to TRBJ2-5; D is possibly TRBD2 (5 bases). The CDR3 runs 14 residues. Germline V CDR1 and CDR2: MDHEN, SYDVKM. The V gene lost 6 bases and the J gene lost 6 bases, with 17 bases spanning the gap.

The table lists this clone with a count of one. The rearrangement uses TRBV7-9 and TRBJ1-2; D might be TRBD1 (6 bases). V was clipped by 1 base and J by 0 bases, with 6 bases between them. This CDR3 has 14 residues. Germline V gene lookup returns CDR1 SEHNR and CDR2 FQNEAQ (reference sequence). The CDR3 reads CASSLDRANYGYTF. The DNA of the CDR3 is TGTGCCAGCAGCTTAGACAGGGCTAACTATGGCTACACCTTC.